This TCR beta chain was sequenced during a study of CXCR3-negative and CXCR3-positive naive CD8 T cells. General study findings and limits: Cryopreserved cells partially lost CXCR3 expression, and fresh PBMCs were used in most assays. Memory CD8+ T cell repertoires were far less diverse than both naive subsets.

Germline V gene lookup returns CDR1 LGHNA and CDR2 YSLEER. CDR3 length: 15 amino acids. Carrying UMI labels, the TRB cDNA libraries were prepared through 5' RACE. TCRdb reprocessed the 5' RACE reads, keeping one entry per CDR3 protein, no DNA. The sample table includes tens of thousands of distinct CDR3 sequences. For this clonotype: Its antigen is not known.

The sorter processed each CD8+ T cell subset in triplicate at over 250,000 cells apiece. The source is a human donor in good health. Some clones in this sample may be carry-over from other donors' samples. The sequenced sample was naive CXCR3- CD8+ T cells from blood. Documented subset: CD45RO-CCR7+CD27+CD95- naive CD8+ T cells lacking CXCR3 (TNR3-). The V call is TRBV4-3, the J call TRBJ1-1; TCRdb picks TRBD1, but there is no DNA to check that call. CDR3 protein: CASSLDDREVTEAFF.